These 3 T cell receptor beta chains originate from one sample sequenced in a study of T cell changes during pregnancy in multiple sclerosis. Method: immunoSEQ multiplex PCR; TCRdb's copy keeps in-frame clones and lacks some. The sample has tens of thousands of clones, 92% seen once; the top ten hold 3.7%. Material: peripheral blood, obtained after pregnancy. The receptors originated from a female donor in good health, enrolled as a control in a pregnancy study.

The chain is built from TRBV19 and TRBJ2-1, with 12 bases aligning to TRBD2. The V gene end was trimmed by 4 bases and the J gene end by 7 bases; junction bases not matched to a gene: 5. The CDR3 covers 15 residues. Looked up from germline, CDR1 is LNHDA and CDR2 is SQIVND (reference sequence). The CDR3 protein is CASSKVTSGRNEQFF. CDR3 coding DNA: TGTGCCAGTAGTAAAGTCACTAGCGGGAGGAATGAGCAGTTCTTC.

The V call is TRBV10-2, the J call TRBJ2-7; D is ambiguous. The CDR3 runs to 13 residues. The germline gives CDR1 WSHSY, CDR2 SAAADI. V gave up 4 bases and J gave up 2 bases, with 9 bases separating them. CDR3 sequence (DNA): TGCGCCAGCAGTGTCGAAACAACCTACGAGCAGTACTTC. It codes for CASSVETTYEQYF.

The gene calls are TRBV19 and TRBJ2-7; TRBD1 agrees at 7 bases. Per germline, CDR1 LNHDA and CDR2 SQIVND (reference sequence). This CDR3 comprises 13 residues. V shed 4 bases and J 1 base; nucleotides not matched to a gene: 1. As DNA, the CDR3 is TGTGCCAGTAGTAGGGGACAGTCCTACGAGCAGTACTTC. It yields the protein CASSRGQSYEQYF.